This entry features one T cell receptor (beta chain) sequence. What it binds is not known. Following autologous stem cell transplantation, relapse occurred in every patient, and exposure to brentuximab vedotin varied. This record belongs to a study of PD-1 blockade in classical Hodgkin lymphoma. Whole-study context: Intravenous infusions of nivolumab 3 mg/kg reached patients every 2 weeks. Regarding the study as a whole: For complete responders, baseline diversity was comparable to that of newly diagnosed patients.

CDR3 length: 15 amino acids. Germline CDR1 reads MNHEY; CDR2 reads SVGAGI. After removal of 8 bases from V and 8 bases from J, the junction contained 14 bases not matched to a gene. Using immunoSEQ multiplex PCR, the repertoire was profiled, and TCRdb retains in-frame clones only, with some absent. The sample lists nearly 60,000 clones, 80% to 95% occurring once. This specimen was peripheral blood mononuclear cells (PBMCs), taken before the second cycle of nivolumab. The sequence was obtained from a human donor with classical Hodgkin lymphoma. The chain joins TRBV6-5 to TRBJ2-1, with 8 bases that match TRBD2. Here the CDR3 reads CASCKGAGAWDEQFF. The CDR3 DNA reads as TGTGCCAGCTGTAAAGGAGCGGGGGCCTGGGATGAGCAGTTCTTC.